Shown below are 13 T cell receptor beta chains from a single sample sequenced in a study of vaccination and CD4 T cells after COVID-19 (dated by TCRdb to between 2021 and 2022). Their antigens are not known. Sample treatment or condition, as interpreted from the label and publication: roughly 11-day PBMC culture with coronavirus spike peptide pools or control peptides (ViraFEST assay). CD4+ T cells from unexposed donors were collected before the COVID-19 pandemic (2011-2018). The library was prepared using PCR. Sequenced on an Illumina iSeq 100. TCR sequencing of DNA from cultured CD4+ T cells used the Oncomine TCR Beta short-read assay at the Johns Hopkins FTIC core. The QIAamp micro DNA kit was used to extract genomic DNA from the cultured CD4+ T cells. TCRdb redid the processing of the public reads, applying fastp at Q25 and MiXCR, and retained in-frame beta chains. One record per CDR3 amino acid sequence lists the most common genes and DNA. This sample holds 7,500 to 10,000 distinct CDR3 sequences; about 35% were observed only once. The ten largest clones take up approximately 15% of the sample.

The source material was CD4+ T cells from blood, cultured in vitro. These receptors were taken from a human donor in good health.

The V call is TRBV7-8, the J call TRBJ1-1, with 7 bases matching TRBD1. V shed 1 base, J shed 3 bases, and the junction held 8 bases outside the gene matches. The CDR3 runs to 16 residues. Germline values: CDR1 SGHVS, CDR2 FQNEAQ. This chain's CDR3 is CASSLGKGAGYTEAFF. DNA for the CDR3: TGTGCCAGCAGCTTAGGGAAGGGGGCGGGGTACACTGAAGCTTTCTTT.

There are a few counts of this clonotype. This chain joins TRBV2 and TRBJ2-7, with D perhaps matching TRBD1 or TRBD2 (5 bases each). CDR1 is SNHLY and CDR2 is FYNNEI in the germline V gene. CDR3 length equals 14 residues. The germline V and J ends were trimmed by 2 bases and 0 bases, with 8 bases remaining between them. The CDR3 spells CASSEQGPSYEQYF. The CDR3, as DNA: TGTGCCAGCAGTGAACAGGGACCCTCCTACGAGCAGTACTTC.

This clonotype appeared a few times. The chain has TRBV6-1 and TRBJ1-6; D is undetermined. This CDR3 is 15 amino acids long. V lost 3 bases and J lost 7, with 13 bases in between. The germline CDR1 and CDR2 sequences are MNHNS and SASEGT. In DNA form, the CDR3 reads TGTGCCAGCAGTGAGTTCGAGTTTGAGAATTCACCCCTCCACTTT. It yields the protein CASSEFEFENSPLHF.

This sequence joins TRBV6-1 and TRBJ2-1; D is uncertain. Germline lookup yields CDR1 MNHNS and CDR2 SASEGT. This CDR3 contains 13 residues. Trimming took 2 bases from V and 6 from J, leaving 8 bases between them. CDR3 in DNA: TGTGCCAGCAGTGAAACGTACCCCAATGAGCAGTTCTTC. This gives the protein CASSETYPNEQFF.

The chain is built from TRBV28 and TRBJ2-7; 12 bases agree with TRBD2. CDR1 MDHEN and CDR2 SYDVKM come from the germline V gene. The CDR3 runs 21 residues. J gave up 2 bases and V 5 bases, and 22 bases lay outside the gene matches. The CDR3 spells CASSMSVARASGRAAPYEQYF. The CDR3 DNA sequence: TGTGCCAGCAGTATGTCCGTCGCGCGGGCTAGCGGGAGGGCCGCACCCTACGAGCAGTACTTC.

The CDR3 DNA is TGTGCCAGCACCAGGTACTTGAGAAACACTGAAGCTTTCTTT. It is translated as CASTRYLRNTEAFF. This chain links TRBV2 with TRBJ1-1; D gene uncertain. The CDR3 spans 14 residues. CDR1 is SNHLY, CDR2 FYNNEI, per germline. V lost 7 bases, J lost 2 bases, and 14 bases lay in between. Full variable domain (remainder filled in from reference TRBV2 and TRBJ1-1): EPEVTQTPSHQVTQMGQEVILRCVPISNHLYFYWYRQILGQKVEFLVSFYNNEISEKSEIFDDQFSVERPDGSNFTLKIRSTKLEDSAMYFCASTRYLRNTEAFFGQGTRLTVV.

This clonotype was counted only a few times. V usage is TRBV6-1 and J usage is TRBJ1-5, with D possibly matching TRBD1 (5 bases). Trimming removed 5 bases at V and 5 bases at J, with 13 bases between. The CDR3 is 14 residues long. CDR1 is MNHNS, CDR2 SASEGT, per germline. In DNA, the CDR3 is TGTGCCAGCAGTAAGCCGGGGGAGGATCAGCCCCAGCATTTT. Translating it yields CASSKPGEDQPQHF.

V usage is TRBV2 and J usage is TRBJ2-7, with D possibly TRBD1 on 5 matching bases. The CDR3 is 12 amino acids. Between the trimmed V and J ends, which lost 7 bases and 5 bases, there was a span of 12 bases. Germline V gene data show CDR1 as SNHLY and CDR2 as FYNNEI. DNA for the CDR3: TGTGCCAGCACTAGGGCAGGGAACGAGCAGTACTTC. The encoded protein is CASTRAGNEQYF.

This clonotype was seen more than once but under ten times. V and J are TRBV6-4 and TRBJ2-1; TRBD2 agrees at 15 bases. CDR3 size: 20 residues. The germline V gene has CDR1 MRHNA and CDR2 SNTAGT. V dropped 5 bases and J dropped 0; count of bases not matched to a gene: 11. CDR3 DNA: TGTGCCAGCAGTAGGGGACTAGCGGGAGGACCCAGGAGCTCCTACAATGAGCAGTTCTTC. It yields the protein CASSRGLAGGPRSSYNEQFF.

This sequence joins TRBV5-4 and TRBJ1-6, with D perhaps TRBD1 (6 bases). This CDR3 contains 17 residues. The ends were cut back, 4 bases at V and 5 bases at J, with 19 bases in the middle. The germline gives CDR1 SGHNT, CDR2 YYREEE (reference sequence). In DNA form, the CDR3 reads TGTGCCAGCAGCCCCCGGAGGCAGGGGAGCGATAATTCACCCCTCCACTTT. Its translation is CASSPRRQGSDNSPLHF.

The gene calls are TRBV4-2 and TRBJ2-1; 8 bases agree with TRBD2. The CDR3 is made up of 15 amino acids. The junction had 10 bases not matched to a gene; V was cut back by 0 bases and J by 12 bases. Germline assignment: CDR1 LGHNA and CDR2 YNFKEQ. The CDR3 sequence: CASSQEVQREITQFF. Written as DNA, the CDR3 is TGTGCCAGCAGCCAAGAGGTCCAGCGGGAGATCACGCAGTTCTTC.

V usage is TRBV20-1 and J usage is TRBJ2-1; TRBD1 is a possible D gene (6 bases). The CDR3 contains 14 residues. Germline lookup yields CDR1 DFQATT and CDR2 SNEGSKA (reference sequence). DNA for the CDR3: TGCCGAGTGGGTGGCAGGGGACCCCTTAATGAGCAGTTCTTC. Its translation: CRVGGRGPLNEQFF.

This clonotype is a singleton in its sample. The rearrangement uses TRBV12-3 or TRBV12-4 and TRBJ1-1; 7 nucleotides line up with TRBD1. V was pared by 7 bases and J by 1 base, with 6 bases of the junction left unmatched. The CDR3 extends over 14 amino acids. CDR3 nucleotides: TGTGCCAGCATCGAGGGGGCAGGGAACACTGAAGCTTTCTTT. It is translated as CASIEGAGNTEAFF.